What follows are 5 T cell receptor beta chains derived from one specimen sequenced in a study of blood T cells in healthy people across ages. The use of a sample-barcoded 5' primer and a J-beta primer mix characterized a second PCR of 7 to 11 cycles. In TCRdb, the 5' RACE reads were re-called with MiXCR into one record per CDR3 protein. The repertoire holds around 690,000 distinct CDR3 sequences, approximately 59% seen once, with more than 35% in the top ten. What was sequenced was blood. The origin of the receptors is a man in his 60s in good health.

The chain couples TRBV5-1 to TRBJ1-1, with a weak D call TRBD1 (6 bases). Germline CDR1 reads SGHRS; CDR2 reads YFSETQ. The CDR3 length is 15 residues. The V gene lost 0 bases and the J gene lost 1 base, with 10 bases spanning the gap. CDR3 sequence (DNA): TGCGCCAGCAGCTTGGGCGGGGGGGCGAACACTGAAGCTTTCTTT. Its protein product is CASSLGGGANTEAFF.

This clonotype was counted many times. CDR3 sequence: CASSSQRGGETQYF. Written as DNA, the CDR3 is TGTGCCAGCAGCTCCCAGCGGGGCGGAGAGACCCAGTACTTC. The genes are TRBV7-2 and TRBJ2-5; TRBD2 matches 7 bases. V trimming: 4 bases; J trimming: 4 bases; junction bases outside the gene matches: 6. Germline V CDR1 and CDR2: SGHTA, FQGNSA. CDR3 size: 14 residues.

This clonotype appeared a few times. The CDR3 sequence is CSARDQQGAKNIQYF. The DNA of the CDR3 is TGCAGTGCTAGAGATCAACAGGGGGCCAAAAACATTCAGTACTTC. V gene TRBV20-1 combines with J gene TRBJ2-4; TRBD1 aligns across 7 bases. The CDR3 contains 15 residues. The germline CDR1 and CDR2 sequences are DFQATT and SNEGSKA (reference sequence). J lost 1 base, V lost 0 bases, and 3 bases had no gene match.

This clonotype was observed a single time. V gene TRBV7-7 combines with J gene TRBJ2-2, with D possibly TRBD1 on 7 matching bases. Germline-derived CDR1 and CDR2 are SSHAT and FNYEAQ (reference sequence). The CDR3 loop spans 14 amino acids. Trimming left V 10 bases short and J 4 bases short, with 16 bases between. The CDR3 reads CATSSQGGTGELFF. The CDR3 nucleotides read TGTGCCACCTCCTCGCAGGGGGGCACCGGGGAGCTGTTTTTT.

V is TRBV12-3 or TRBV12-4 and J is TRBJ1-2; a weak D match, TRBD1 (5 bases). The CDR3 runs 13 residues. Deletions cut 6 bases from V and 4 bases from J, with 12 bases between. The CDR3 coding sequence is TGTGCCAGCAGCCCAGGGAAAGCCTATGGCTACACCTTC. Its translation: CASSPGKAYGYTF.